The 11 T cell receptor beta chains listed next were all sequenced from one sample in a study of cytomegalovirus exposure and HLA in healthy donors. The PCR used 60 Vbeta and 13 Jbeta primers. Profiled with immunoSEQ multiplex PCR; TCRdb holds only in-frame clones, not every one. The table includes around 130,000 clones, more than 80% detected once. The source material was PBMCs. Every receptor here comes from a young woman in good health and CMV-seropositive.

The chain is built from TRBV5-1 and TRBJ1-2; 7 bases are a match to TRBD1. V lost 4 bases, J lost 4 bases, and 7 bases stayed unmatched. Germline assignment: CDR1 SGHRS and CDR2 YFSETQ. The length of the CDR3 is 14 residues. CDR3 bases: TGCGCCAGCAGCAGTACAGGGGTAGGCTATGGCTACACCTTC. It specifies CASSSTGVGYGYTF.

This chain uses TRBV5-6 with TRBJ1-1; TRBD1 matches 8 bases. The CDR3 extends over 12 amino acids. Looked up from germline, CDR1 is SGHDT and CDR2 is YYEEEE. Unmatched junction bases numbered 6, after V lost 2 bases and J lost 12 bases. The CDR3 DNA is TGTGCCAGCAGCTTTGAGACAGGGGTGACTTTCTTT. This translates into CASSFETGVTFF.

The V and J genes are TRBV27 and TRBJ2-1; D gene ambiguous. The CDR3 totals 12 residues. Trimming removed 6 bases from V and 3 bases from J, with 6 bases in between. Germline-derived CDR1 and CDR2 are MNHEY and SMNVEV (reference sequence). CDR3 nucleotides: TGTGCCAGCAGATCAGGCTACAATGAGCAGTTCTTC. It translates to CASRSGYNEQFF.

The rearrangement joins TRBV15 to TRBJ2-2, with a possible D match to TRBD2 (6 bases). V lost 11 bases and J lost 6, with 13 bases in between. The CDR3 runs to 12 residues. The germline CDR1 and CDR2 sequences are LNHNV and YYDKDF (reference sequence). The CDR3 bases are TGTGCCGCCGCGGAGGGCCCCGGGGAGCTGTTTTTT. Its protein product is CAAAEGPGELFF.

The chain links TRBV6-1 to TRBJ1-2; D is unclear. Trimming cost V 4 bases and J 5 bases, with 20 bases left between them. Looked up from germline, CDR1 is MNHNS and CDR2 is SASEGT. The CDR3 length is 16 residues. In DNA, the CDR3 is TGTGCCAGCAGTGGGGAGGAAGGGCGCAAGAGTTATGGCTACACCTTC. It specifies CASSGEEGRKSYGYTF.

The rearrangement joins TRBV9 to TRBJ2-6, with D hard to call. This CDR3 has 14 residues. Trimming removed 1 base from V and 1 base from J, with 3 bases in between. Germline assignment: CDR1 SGDLS and CDR2 YYNGEE. The CDR3 sequence is CASSVQSGANVLTF. In DNA form, the CDR3 reads TGTGCCAGCAGCGTACAATCTGGGGCCAACGTCCTGACTTTC.

V is TRBV9 and J is TRBJ1-2; D may be TRBD1 (6 bases). V dropped 3 bases and J dropped 8 bases, with 14 bases sitting between them. This CDR3 is 13 amino acids long. Germline loops: CDR1 SGDLS, CDR2 YYNGEE. The CDR3 loop reads CASSATGLLGYTF. The CDR3 DNA follows: TGTGCCAGCAGCGCAACAGGGTTGTTAGGCTACACCTTC.

The chain combines TRBV25-1 with TRBJ2-7, with D possibly TRBD1 on 5 matching bases. CDR1 and CDR2 from the germline V gene are MGHDK and SYGVNS. V was cut by 4 bases and J by 7 bases, with 8 bases left in between. The CDR3 spans 11 residues. The CDR3 is CASSAGQEQYF. The CDR3 nucleotides are TGTGCCAGCAGTGCCGGACAAGAGCAGTACTTC.

This chain connects TRBV30 to TRBJ1-4, with 8 bases aligning to TRBD1. Germline assignment: CDR1 GTSNPN and CDR2 SVGIG (reference sequence). The CDR3 covers 14 residues. Unmatched junction bases numbered 8, after V lost 4 bases and J lost 7 bases. The chain's CDR3 is CAWTAQGALEKLFF. The CDR3 DNA is TGTGCCTGGACCGCTCAGGGGGCGCTTGAAAAACTGTTTTTT.

CDR3 coding DNA: TGTGCCAGCAGTTCCGGGACAGGGCATGAAAAACTGTTTTTT. Encoded protein: CASSSGTGHEKLFF. This chain uses TRBV28 with TRBJ1-4, with 9 nucleotides matching TRBD1. Germline loops: CDR1 MDHEN, CDR2 SYDVKM. V gave up 4 bases and J gave up 6 bases; unmatched junction bases: 3. The CDR3 runs to 14 residues.

The rearrangement uses TRBV21-1 and TRBJ1-4. TRBV21-1 is tagged as a pseudogene. The CDR3 runs to 16 residues. CDR3 coding DNA: TGTGCCAGCAGCAAAGCGGCTGGGAGAAGCGTCGAAAAACTGTTTTTT. Protein: CASSKAAGRSVEKLFF.